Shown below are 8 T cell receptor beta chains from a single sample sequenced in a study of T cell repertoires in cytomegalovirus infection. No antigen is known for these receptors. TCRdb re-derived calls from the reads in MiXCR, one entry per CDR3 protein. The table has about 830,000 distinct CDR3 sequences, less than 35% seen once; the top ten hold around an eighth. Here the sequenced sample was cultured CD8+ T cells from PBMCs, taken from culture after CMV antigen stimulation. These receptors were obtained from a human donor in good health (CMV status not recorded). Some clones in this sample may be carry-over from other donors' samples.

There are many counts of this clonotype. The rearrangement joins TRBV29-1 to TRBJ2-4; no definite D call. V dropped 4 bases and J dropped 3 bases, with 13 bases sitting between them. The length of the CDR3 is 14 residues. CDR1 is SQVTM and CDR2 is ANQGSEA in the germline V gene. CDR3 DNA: TGCAGCGTTGGACAACAGTTGGGCAAAAACATTCAGTACTTC. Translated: CSVGQQLGKNIQYF.

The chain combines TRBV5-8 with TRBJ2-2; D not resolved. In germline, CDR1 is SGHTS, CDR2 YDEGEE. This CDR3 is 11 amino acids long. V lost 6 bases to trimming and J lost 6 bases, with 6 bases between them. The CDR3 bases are TGTGCCAGCAATCTAGCCGGGGAGCTGTTTTTT. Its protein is CASNLAGELFF.

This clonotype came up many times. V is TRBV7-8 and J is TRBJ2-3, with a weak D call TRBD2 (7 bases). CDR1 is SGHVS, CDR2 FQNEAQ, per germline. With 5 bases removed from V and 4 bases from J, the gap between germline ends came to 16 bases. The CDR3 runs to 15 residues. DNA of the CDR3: TGTGCCAGCAGCCCGTTTGGCGGGGGCGCAGATACGCAGTATTTT. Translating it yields CASSPFGGGADTQYF.

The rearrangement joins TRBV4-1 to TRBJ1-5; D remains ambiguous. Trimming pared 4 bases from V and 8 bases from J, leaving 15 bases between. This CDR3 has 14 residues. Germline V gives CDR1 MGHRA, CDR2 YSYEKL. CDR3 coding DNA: TGCGCCAGCAGCCGAGAAAGGCAGTCTAAGCCCCAGCATTTT. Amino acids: CASSRERQSKPQHF.

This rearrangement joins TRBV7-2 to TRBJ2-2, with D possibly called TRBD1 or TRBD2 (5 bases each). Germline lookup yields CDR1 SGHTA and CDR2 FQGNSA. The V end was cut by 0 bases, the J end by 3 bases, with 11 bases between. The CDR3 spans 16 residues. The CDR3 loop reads CASSLAGAGDTGELFF. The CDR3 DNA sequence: TGTGCCAGCAGCTTAGCTGGGGCGGGCGACACCGGGGAGCTGTTTTTT.

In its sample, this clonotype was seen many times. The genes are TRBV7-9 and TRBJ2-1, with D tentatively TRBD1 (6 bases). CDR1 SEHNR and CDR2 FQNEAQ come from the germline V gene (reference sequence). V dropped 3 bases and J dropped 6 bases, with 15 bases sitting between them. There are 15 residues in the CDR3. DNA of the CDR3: TGTGCCAGCAGCTTGAGTTTACAGGGTGGCAATGAGCAGTTCTTC. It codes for CASSLSLQGGNEQFF.

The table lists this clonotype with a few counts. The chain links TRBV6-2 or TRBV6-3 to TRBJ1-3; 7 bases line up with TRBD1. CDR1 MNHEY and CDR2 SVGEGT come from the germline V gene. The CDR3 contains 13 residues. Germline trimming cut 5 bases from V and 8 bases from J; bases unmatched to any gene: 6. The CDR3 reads CASSGQEVDTIYF. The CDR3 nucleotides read TGTGCCAGCAGTGGACAGGAGGTGGACACCATATATTTT.

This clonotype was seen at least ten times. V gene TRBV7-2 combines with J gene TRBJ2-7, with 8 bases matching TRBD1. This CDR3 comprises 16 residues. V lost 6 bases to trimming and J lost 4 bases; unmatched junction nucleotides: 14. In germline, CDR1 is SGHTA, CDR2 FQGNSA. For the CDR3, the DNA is TGTGCCAGCAGACTGGACATCGGCAGGGGGCAGTACGAGCAGTACTTC. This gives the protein CASRLDIGRGQYEQYF.